Presented here are 2 T cell receptor beta chains from one specimen sequenced in a study of naive and memory T cell subsets (TCRdb year 2017). The antigens these receptors bind are not known. The method was UMI-ligation and nested PCR. Sequencing instrument: Illumina MiSeq. An equimolar mix of two oligonucleotides covering both TRBC1 and TRBC2 was used as the beta constant-region primer. Four rounds of PCR were used to amplify ligated cDNA, with nested alpha and beta constant-region primers being used together with the SP2 primer. In-frame beta chains were kept once TCRdb had trimmed the public reads at Q25 with fastp and called clones with MiXCR. Here each entry gathers all rows of one CDR3 protein and keeps the most common genes and DNA. The table for this sample lists 99,000 or so distinct CDR3 sequences; roughly 15% of them were counted only once. Around 2.7% of the sample is in the top ten clones.

Overall study results and their limits: A few larger clonotypes were present in naive repertoires, particularly the CD8 repertoires, and these clonotypes were possibly memory cells re-expressing CD45RA.

Sequenced material: naive CD8+ T cells from blood. The sample's cell subset or site label is to be understood as: naive T cells, CD45RA high CD27+. The source is a human donor in good health.

This clonotype was detected only a few times. The genes are TRBV29-1 and TRBJ2-1; TRBD2 matches at 10 bases. Per germline, CDR1 SQVTM and CDR2 ANQGSEA. This CDR3 is 14 amino acids long. V gave up 7 bases and J gave up 4 bases; unmatched junction bases: 7. The CDR3 loop is CSGGLADSYNEQFF. CDR3 in DNA: TGCAGCGGCGGACTAGCGGACAGTTACAATGAGCAGTTCTTC.

At least ten counts were recorded for this clonotype. The rearrangement links TRBV11-2 to TRBJ2-1; TRBD2 matches 13 bases. V was pared by 5 bases and J by 6 bases, with 13 bases of the junction left unmatched. There are 18 residues in the CDR3. The V gene's germline CDR1 is SGHAT and CDR2 FQNNGV. In DNA, the CDR3 is TGTGCCAGCAGCCTAATACCGGGACTAGCGGGACGGCGCAATGAGCAGTTCTTC. Translating gives CASSLIPGLAGRRNEQFF. Drawing the rest from reference TRBV11-2 and TRBJ2-1, the complete variable domain is EAGVAQSPRYKIIEKRQSVAFWCNPISGHATLYWYQQILGQGPKLLIQFQNNGVVDDSQLPKDRFSAERLKGVDSTLKIQPAKLEDSAVYLCASSLIPGLAGRRNEQFFGPGTRLTVL.